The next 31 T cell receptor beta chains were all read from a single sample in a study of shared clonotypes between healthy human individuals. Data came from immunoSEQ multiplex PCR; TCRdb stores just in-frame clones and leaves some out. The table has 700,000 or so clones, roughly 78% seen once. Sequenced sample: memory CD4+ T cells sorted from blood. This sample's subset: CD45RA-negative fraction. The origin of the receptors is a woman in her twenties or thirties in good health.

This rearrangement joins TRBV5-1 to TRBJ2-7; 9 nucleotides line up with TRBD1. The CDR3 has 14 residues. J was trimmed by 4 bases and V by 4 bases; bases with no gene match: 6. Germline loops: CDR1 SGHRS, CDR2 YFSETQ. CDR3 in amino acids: CASSAGTGLYEQYF. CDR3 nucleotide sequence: TGCGCCAGCAGCGCCGGGACAGGGCTTTACGAGCAGTACTTC.

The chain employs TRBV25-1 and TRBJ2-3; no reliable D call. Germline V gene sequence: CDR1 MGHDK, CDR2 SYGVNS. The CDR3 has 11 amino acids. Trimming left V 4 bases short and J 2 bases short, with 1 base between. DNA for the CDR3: TGTGCCAGCAGTGTCACAGATACGCAGTATTTT. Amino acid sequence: CASSVTDTQYF.

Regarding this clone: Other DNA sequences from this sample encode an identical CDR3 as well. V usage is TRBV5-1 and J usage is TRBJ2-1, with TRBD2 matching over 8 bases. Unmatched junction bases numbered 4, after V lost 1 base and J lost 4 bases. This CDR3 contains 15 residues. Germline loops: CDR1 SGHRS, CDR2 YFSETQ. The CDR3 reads CASSLSSGAYNEQFF. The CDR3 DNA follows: TGCGCCAGCAGCTTGAGTAGCGGGGCGTACAATGAGCAGTTCTTC.

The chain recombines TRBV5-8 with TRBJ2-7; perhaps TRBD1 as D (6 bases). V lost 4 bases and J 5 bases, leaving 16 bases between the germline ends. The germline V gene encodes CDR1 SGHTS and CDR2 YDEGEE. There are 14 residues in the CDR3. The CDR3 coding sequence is TGTGCCAGCAGCACCGGGACACTGAGCAACGAGCAGTACTTC. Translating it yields CASSTGTLSNEQYF.

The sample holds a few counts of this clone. CDR3 sequence: CASSLAGDLYEQYF. The CDR3 region has the DNA TGTGCCAGCAGCTTAGCGGGGGACCTTTACGAGCAGTACTTC. The genes are TRBV5-4 and TRBJ2-7, with 8 bases aligning to TRBD2. V dropped 2 bases and J dropped 4; count of bases not matched to a gene: 5. The CDR3 runs to 14 residues. The germline gives CDR1 SGHNT, CDR2 YYREEE (reference sequence).

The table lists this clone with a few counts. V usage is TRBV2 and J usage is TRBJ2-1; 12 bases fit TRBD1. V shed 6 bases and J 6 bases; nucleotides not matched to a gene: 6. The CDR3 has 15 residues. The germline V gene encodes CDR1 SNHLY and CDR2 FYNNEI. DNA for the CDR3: TGTGCCAGCAGCATCCGGGACAGGGGGCCCAATGAGCAGTTCTTC. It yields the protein CASSIRDRGPNEQFF.

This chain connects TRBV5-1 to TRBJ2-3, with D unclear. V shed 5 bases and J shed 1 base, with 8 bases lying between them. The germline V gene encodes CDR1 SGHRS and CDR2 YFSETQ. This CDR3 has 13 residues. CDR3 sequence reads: CASSREGTDTQYF. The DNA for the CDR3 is TGCGCCAGCAGTAGAGAAGGCACAGATACGCAGTATTTT. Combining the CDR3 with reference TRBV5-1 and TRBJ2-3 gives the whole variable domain KAGVTQTPRYLIKTRGQQVTLSCSPISGHRSVSWYQQTPGQGLQFLFEYFSETQRNKGNFPGRFSGRQFSNSRSEMNVSTLELGDSALYLCASSREGTDTQYFGPGTRLTVL.

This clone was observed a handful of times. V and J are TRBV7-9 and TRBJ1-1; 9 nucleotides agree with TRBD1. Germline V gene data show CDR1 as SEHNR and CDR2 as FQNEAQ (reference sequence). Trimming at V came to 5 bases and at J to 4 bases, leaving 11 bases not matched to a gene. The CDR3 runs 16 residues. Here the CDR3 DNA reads TGTGCCAGCAGCGGCTGGACAGGGGTTGAGAGCACTGAAGCTTTCTTT. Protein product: CASSGWTGVESTEAFF.

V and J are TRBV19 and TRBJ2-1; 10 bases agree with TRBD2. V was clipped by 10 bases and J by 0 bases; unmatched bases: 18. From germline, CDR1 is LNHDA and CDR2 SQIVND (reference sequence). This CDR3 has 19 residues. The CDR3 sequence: CANRLNLAGERSSYNEQFF. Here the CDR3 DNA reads TGTGCCAATAGACTCAATCTAGCGGGAGAAAGGAGCTCCTACAATGAGCAGTTCTTC.

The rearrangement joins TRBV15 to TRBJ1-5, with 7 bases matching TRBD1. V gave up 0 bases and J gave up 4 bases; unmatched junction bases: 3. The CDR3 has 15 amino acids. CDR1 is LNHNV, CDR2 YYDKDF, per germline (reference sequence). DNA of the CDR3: TGTGCCACCAGCAGAGATACAGGGGATAATCAGCCCCAGCATTTT. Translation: CATSRDTGDNQPQHF.

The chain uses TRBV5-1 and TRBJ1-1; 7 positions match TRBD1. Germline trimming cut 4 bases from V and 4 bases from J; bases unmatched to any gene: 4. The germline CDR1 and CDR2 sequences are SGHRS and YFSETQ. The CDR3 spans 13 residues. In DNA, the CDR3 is TGCGCCAGCAGCCTCGGGACAGCCACTGAAGCTTTCTTT. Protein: CASSLGTATEAFF.

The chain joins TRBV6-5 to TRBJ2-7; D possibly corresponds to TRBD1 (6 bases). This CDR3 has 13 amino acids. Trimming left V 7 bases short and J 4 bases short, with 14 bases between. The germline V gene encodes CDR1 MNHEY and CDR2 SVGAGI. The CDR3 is CASMAGQIYEQYF. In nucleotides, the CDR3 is TGTGCCAGCATGGCCGGACAGATATACGAGCAGTACTTC.

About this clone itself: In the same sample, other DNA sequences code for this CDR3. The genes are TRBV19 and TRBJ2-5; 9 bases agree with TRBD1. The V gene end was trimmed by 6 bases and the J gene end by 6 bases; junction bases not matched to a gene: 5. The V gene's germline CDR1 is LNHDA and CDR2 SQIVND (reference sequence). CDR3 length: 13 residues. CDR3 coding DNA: TGTGCCAGTAGCCCTGGACAGGGGCAGACCCAGTACTTC. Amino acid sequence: CASSPGQGQTQYF. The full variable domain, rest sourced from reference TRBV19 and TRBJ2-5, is DGGITQSPKYLFRKEGQNVTLSCEQNLNHDAMYWYRQDPGQGLRLIYYSQIVNDFQKGDIAEGYSVSREKKESFPLTVTSAQKNPTAFYLCASSPGQGQTQYFGPGTRLLVL.

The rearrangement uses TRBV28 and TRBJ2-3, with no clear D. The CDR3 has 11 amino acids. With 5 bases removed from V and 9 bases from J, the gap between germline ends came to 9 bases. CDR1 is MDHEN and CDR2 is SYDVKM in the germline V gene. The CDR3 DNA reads TGTGCCAGCAGTCCGAGAGCCACGCAGTATTTT. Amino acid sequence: CASSPRATQYF. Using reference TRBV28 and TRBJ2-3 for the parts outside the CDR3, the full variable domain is DVKVTQSSRYLVKRTGEKVFLECVQDMDHENMFWYRQDPGLGLRLIYFSYDVKMKEKGDIPEGYSVSREKKERFSLILESASTNQTSMYLCASSPRATQYFGPGTRLTVL.

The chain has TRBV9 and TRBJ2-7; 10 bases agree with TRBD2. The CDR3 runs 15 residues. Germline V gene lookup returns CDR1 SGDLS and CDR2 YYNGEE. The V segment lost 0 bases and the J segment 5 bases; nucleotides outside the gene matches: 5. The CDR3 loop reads CASSVVGLAGDEQYF. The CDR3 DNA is TGTGCCAGCAGCGTAGTTGGTCTAGCGGGAGACGAGCAGTACTTC.

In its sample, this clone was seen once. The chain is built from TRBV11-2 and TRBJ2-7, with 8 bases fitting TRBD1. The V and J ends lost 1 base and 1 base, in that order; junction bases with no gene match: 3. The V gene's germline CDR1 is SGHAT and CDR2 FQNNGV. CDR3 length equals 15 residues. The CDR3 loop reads CASSLVGQASYEQYF. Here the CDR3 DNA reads TGTGCCAGCAGCTTAGTGGGACAGGCGTCCTACGAGCAGTACTTC.

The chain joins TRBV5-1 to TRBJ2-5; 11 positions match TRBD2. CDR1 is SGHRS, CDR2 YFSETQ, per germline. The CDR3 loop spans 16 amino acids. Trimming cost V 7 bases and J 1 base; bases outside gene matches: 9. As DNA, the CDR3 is TGCGCCAGCGCCCACACTAGCGGGGGACTCCAAGAGACCCAGTACTTC. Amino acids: CASAHTSGGLQETQYF.

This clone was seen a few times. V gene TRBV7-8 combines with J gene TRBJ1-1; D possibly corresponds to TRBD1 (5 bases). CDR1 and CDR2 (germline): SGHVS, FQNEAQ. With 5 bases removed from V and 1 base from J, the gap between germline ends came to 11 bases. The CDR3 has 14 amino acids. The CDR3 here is CASSRWDQNTEAFF. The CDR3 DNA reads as TGTGCCAGCAGCCGATGGGACCAGAACACTGAAGCTTTCTTT.

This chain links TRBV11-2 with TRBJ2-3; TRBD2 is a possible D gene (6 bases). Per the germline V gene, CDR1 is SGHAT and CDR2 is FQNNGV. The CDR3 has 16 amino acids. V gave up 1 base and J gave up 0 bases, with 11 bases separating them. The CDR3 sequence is CASSLGYAGSTDTQYF. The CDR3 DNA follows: TGTGCCAGCAGCTTAGGGTATGCGGGGAGCACAGATACGCAGTATTTT.

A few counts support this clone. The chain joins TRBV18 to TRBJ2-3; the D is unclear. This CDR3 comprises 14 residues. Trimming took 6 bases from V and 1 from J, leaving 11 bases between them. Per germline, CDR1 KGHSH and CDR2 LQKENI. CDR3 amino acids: CASSGLSGTDTQYF. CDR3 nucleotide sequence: TGTGCCAGCTCCGGGCTCTCGGGCACAGATACGCAGTATTTT.

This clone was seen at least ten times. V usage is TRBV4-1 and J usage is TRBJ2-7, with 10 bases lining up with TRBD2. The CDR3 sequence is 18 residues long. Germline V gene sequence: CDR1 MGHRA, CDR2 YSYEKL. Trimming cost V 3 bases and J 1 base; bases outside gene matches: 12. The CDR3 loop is CASSHPIVRSGRSYEQYF. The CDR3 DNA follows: TGCGCCAGCAGCCACCCTATTGTGCGTAGCGGGAGGTCCTACGAGCAGTACTTC.

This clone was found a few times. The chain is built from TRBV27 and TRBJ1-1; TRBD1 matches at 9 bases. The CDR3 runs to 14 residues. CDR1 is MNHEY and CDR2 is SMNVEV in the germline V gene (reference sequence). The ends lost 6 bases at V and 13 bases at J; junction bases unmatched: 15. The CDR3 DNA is TGTGCCAGCAGCGACGGACAGGGGCCAGCAACGGTTTTCTTT. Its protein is CASSDGQGPATVFF.

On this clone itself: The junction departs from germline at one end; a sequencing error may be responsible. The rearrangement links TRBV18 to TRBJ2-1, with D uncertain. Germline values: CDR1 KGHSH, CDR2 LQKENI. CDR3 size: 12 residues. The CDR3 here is CASSPEPPNTIF. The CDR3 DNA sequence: TGTGCCAGCTCACCAGAACCCCCGAACACGATCTTC.

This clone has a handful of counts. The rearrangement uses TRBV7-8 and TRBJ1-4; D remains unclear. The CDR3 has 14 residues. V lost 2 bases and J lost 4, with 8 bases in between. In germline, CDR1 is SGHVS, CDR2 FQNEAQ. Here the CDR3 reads CASSLTNLNEKLFF. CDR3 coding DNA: TGTGCCAGCAGCTTAACGAACCTTAATGAAAAACTGTTTTTT.

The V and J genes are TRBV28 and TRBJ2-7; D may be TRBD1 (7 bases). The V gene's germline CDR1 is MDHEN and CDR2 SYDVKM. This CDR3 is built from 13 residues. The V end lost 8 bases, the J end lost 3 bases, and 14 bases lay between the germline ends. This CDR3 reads CASLVQGGYEQYF. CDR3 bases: TGTGCCAGCCTGGTTCAGGGGGGCTACGAGCAGTACTTC.

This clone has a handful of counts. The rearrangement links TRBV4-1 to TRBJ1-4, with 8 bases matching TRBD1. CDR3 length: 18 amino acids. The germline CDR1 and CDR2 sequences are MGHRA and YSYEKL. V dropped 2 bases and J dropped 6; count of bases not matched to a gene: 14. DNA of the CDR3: TGCGCCAGCAGCCAACCTAAACTTCAGGGGGCGAGGGATGAAAAACTGTTTTTT. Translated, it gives CASSQPKLQGARDEKLFF.

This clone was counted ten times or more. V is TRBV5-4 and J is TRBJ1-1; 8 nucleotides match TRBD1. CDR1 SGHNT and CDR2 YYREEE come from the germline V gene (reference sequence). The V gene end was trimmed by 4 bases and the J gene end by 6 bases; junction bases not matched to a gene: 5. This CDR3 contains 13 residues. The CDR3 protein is CASSLRDRPEAFF. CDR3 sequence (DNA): TGTGCCAGCAGCCTCCGGGACAGGCCTGAAGCTTTCTTT.

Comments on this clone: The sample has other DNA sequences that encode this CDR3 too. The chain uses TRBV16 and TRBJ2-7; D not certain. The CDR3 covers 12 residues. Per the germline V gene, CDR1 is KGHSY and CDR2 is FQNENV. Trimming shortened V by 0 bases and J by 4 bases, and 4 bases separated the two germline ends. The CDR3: CASSQSLYEQYF. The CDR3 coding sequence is TGTGCCAGCAGCCAATCGTTGTACGAGCAGTACTTC.

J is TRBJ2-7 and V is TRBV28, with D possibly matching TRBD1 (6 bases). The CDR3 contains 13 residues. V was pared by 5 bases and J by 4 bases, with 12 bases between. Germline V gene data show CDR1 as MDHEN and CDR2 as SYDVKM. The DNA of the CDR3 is TGTGCCAGCAGTCCCCAGAGGGGGTACGAGCAGTACTTC. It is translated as CASSPQRGYEQYF.

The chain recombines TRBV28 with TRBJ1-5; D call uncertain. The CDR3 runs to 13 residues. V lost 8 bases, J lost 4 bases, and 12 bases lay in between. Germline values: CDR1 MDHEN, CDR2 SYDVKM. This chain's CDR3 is CASGSPPNQPQHF. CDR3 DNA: TGTGCCAGCGGCTCCCCTCCTAATCAGCCCCAGCATTTT.

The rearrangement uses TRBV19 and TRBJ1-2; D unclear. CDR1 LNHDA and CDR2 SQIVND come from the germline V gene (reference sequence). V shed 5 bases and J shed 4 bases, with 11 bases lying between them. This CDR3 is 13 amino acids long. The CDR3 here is CASSPGNGYGYTF. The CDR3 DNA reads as TGTGCCAGTAGTCCGGGAAACGGCTATGGCTACACCTTC.